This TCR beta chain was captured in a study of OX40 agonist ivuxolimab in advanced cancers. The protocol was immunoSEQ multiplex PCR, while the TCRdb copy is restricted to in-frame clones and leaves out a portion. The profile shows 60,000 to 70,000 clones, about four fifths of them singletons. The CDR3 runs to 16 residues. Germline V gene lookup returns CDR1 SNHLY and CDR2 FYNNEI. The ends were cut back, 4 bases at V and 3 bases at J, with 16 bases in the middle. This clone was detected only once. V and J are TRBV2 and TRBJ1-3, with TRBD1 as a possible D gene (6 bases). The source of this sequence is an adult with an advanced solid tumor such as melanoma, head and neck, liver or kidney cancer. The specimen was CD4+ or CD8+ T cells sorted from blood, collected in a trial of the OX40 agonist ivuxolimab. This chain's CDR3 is CASSGGGLRSGNTIYF. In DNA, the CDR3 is TGTGCCAGCAGTGGAGGGGGACTCCGGAGTGGAAACACCATATATTTT.